A selection of T cell receptor beta chains follows, all from one sample in a study of T cell responses to AZD1222 COVID-19 vaccine. Using immunoSEQ multiplex PCR, the repertoire was profiled, and TCRdb retains in-frame clones only, with some absent. This table holds approximately 220,000 clones, under 95% found once. Sequenced here: peripheral blood, sampled on day 0 of MenACWY control vaccination. The receptors originated from an adult in good health. Each CDR3 is given with its conserved first and last residue. Fields, in order: clone size, D gene, J gene, V gene, CDR3 DNA, CDR3 protein. A D gene is named only where the DNA matches it firmly. Not all rows give a size; the values are once, few, many and, for expanded clones, a class.

size: -; D: TRBD1; J: TRBJ1-1; V: TRBV27; DNA: TGTGCCAGCAGTCCCCGGGACAGGGGCCATCTGAACACTGAAGCTTTCTTT; CDR3: CASSPRDRGHLNTEAFF
size: -; D: -; J: TRBJ2-4; V: TRBV5-4; DNA: TGTGCCAGCAGCTTGGGGGGGTTCGCCAAAAACATTCAGTACTTC; CDR3: CASSLGGFAKNIQYF
size: -; D: -; J: TRBJ2-7; V: TRBV6-2/TRBV6-3; DNA: TGTGCCAGCAGTTTTCCCCGGGGGACCAGCTACGAGCAGTACTTC; CDR3: CASSFPRGTSYEQYF
size: once; D: -; J: TRBJ2-2; V: TRBV3-1/TRBV3-2; DNA: TGTGCCAGCAGCCCCCGGACTTTCACCGGGGAGCTGTTTTTT; CDR3: CASSPRTFTGELFF
size: -; D: -; J: TRBJ1-2; V: TRBV5-1; DNA: TGCGCCAGCAGCACCGCCGGGGAGCGCGGCTACACCTTC; CDR3: CASSTAGERGYTF
size: once; D: TRBD2; J: TRBJ2-5; V: TRBV13; DNA: TGTGCCAGCCGCCGATCGACGGGACTACGGACCCAGTACTTC; CDR3: CASRRSTGLRTQYF
size: -; D: -; J: TRBJ2-7; V: TRBV7-6; DNA: TGTGCCAGCAGCTTAATGTCAGGGACCCGGAGCTCCTACGAGCAGTACTTC; CDR3: CASSLMSGTRSSYEQYF
size: -; D: -; J: TRBJ2-7; V: TRBV21-1; DNA: TGTGCCAGCAGCACGCGCCCTACGCCTTACGGCTCCTACGAGCAGTACTTC; CDR3: CASSTRPTPYGSYEQYF
size: -; D: TRBD1; J: TRBJ1-2; V: TRBV14; DNA: TGTGCCAGCAGCCAAGTGATGACAGGGAGGAATGGCTACACCTTC; CDR3: CASSQVMTGRNGYTF
size: -; D: -; J: TRBJ2-5; V: TRBV5-1; DNA: TGCGCCAGCTACCGGGCGGGGACTTCATTCGGGACCCAGTACTTC; CDR3: CASYRAGTSFGTQYF
size: few; D: TRBD2; J: TRBJ2-2; V: TRBV19; DNA: TGTGCCAGTAGTGAACCTAGCGGGGGGGCTAACACCGGGGAGCTGTTTTTT; CDR3: CASSEPSGGANTGELFF
size: -; D: TRBD1; J: TRBJ2-6; V: TRBV5-4; DNA: TGTGCCAGCAGCCTTCGGCCGGGACAGGGGGCTGGGGCCAACGTCCTGACTTTC; CDR3: CASSLRPGQGAGANVLTF
size: -; D: -; J: TRBJ1-2; V: TRBV12-3/TRBV12-4; DNA: TGTGCCAGCAGCCCCGGGGTAGGTGGCTACACCTTC; CDR3: CASSPGVGGYTF
size: -; D: TRBD2; J: TRBJ2-2; V: TRBV10-3; DNA: TGTGCCATCAGTGGCCCCGCGGGGGGTAACACCGGGGAGCTGTTTTTT; CDR3: CAISGPAGGNTGELFF
size: -; D: TRBD1; J: TRBJ1-5; V: TRBV10-2; DNA: TGCGCCAGCACCGGACAGGCTAATCAGCCCCAGCATTTT; CDR3: CASTGQANQPQHF
size: -; D: -; J: TRBJ2-3; V: TRBV27; DNA: TGTGCCAGCAGTTTATGGGCTAGCACAGATACGCAGTATTTT; CDR3: CASSLWASTDTQYF
size: -; D: -; J: TRBJ1-6; V: TRBV7-2; DNA: TGTGCCAGCAGCCCGCGGCCGAGTGGTTCACCCCTCCACTTT; CDR3: CASSPRPSGSPLHF